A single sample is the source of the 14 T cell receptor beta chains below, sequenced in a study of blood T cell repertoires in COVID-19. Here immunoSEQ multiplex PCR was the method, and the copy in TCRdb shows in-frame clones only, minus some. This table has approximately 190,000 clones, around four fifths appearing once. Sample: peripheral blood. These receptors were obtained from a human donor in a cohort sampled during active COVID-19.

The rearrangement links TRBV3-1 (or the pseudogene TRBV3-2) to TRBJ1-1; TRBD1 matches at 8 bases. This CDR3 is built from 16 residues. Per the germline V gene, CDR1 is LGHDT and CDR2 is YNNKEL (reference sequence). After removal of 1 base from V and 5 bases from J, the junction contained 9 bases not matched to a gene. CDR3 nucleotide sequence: TGTGCCAGCAGCCAAGGGGGACAGGTTCGTACTACTGAAGCTTTCTTT. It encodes CASSQGGQVRTTEAFF.

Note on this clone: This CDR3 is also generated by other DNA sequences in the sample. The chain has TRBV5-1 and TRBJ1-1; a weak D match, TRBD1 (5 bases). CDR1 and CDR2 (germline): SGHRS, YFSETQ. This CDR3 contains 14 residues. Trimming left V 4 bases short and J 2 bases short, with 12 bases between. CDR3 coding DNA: TGCGCCAGCAGCGCGGGGCCGGGAAACACTGAAGCTTTCTTT. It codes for CASSAGPGNTEAFF.

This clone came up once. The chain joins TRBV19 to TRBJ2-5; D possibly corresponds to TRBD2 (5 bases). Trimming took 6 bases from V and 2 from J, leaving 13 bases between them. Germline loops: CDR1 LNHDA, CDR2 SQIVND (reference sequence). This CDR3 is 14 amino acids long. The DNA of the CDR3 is TGTGCCAGTAGAGAAAGAGGGAATCAAGAGACCCAGTACTTC. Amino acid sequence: CASRERGNQETQYF.

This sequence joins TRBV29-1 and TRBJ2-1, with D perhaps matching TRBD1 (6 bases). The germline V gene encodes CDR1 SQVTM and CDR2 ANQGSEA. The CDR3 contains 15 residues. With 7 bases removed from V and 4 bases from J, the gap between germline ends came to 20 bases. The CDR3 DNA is TGCAGCGGCTCCACAGGGTTTCCAACGTACAATGAGCAGTTCTTC. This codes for CSGSTGFPTYNEQFF.

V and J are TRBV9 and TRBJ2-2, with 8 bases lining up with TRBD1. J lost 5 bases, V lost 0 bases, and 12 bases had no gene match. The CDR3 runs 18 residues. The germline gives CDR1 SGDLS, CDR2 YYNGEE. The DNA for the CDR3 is TGTGCCAGCAGCGTAGCCCCCCAGGGGGACAGGAAAACCGGGGAGCTGTTTTTT. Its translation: CASSVAPQGDRKTGELFF.

The CDR3 reads CASSPHPSGTSSYNEQFF. The CDR3 nucleotides read TGTGCCAGCAGCCCACATCCCTCCGGGACATCCAGCTACAATGAGCAGTTCTTC. The chain combines TRBV7-6 with TRBJ2-1; D possibly corresponds to TRBD1 (6 bases). Trimming cost V 5 bases and J 3 bases, with 23 bases left between them. Germline V gene sequence: CDR1 SGHVS, CDR2 FNYEAQ. This CDR3 has 18 residues.

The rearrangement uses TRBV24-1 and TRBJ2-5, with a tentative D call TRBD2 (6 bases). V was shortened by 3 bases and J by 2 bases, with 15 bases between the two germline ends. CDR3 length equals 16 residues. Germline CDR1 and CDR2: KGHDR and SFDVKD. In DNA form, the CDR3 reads TGTGCCACCAGTGATCGGGGAGGACTAAGACAAGAGACCCAGTACTTC. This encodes CATSDRGGLRQETQYF.

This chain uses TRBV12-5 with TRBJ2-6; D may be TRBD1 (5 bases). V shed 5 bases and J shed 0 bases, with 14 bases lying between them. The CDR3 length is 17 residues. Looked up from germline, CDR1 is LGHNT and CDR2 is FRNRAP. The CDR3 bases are TGTGCTAGTGGTCTGACAGTATTGAGCTCTGGGGCCAACGTCCTGACTTTC. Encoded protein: CASGLTVLSSGANVLTF.

CDR3 nucleotides: TGCGCCAGCAGCCCTGTCCCCGGGTCCTCTGGAAACACCATATATTTT. It encodes CASSPVPGSSGNTIYF. The chain carries TRBV5-1 and TRBJ1-3; no definite D call. This CDR3 comprises 16 residues. Germline lookup yields CDR1 SGHRS and CDR2 YFSETQ. Trimming left V 4 bases short and J 0 bases short, with 14 bases between. Supplemented by reference TRBV5-1 and TRBJ1-3, the full variable domain reads KAGVTQTPRYLIKTRGQQVTLSCSPISGHRSVSWYQQTPGQGLQFLFEYFSETQRNKGNFPGRFSGRQFSNSRSEMNVSTLELGDSALYLCASSPVPGSSGNTIYFGEGSWLTVV.

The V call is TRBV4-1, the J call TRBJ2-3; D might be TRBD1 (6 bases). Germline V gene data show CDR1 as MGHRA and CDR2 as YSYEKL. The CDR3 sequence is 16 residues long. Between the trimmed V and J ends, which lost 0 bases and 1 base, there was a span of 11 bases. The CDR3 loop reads CASSQDGTLRTDTQYF. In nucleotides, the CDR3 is TGCGCCAGCAGCCAAGATGGGACATTGCGCACAGATACGCAGTATTTT.

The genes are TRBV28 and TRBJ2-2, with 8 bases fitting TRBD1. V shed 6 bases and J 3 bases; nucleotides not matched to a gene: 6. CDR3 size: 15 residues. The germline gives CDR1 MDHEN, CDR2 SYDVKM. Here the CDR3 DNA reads TGTGCCAGCAGGAACTCAGGGGGCTACACCGGGGAGCTGTTTTTT. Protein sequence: CASRNSGGYTGELFF.

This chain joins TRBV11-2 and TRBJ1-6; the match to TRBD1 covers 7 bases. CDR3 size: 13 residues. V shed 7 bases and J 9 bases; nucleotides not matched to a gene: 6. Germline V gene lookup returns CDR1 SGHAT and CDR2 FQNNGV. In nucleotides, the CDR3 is TGTGCCAGCAAATTCCCAGGGGGTTCACCCCTCCACTTT. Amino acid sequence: CASKFPGGSPLHF.

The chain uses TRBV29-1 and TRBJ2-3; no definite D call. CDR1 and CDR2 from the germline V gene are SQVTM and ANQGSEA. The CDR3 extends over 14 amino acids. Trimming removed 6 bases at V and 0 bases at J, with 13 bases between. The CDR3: CSVGSTPSTDTQYF. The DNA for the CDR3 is TGCAGCGTCGGGTCGACCCCTAGCACAGATACGCAGTATTTT.

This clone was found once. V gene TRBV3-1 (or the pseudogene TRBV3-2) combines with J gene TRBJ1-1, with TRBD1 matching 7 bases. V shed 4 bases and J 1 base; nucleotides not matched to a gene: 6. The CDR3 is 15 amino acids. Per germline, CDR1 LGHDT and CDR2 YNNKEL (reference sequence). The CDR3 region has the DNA TGTGCCAGCAGCCGATACTACAGGGGGAACACTGAAGCTTTCTTT. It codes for CASSRYYRGNTEAFF.